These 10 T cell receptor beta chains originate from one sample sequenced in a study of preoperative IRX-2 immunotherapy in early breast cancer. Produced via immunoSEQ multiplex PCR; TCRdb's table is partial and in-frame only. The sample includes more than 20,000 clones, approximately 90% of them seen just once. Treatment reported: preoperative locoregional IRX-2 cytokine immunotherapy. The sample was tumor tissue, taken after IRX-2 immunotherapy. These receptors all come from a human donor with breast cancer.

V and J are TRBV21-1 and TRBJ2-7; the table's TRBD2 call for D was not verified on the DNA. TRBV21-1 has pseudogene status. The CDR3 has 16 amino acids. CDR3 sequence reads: CASSKSRGDGSYEQYV. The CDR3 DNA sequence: TGTGCCAGCAGCAAAAGTCGGGGAGACGGCTCCTACGAGCAGTACGTC.

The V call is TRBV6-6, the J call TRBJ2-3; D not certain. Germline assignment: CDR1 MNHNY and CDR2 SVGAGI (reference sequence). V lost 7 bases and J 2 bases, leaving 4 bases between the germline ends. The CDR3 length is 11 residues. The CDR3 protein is CASTFTDTQYF. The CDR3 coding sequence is TGTGCCAGCACCTTCACAGATACGCAGTATTTT.

The chain's CDR3 is CASKPTGDASYGYTF. The CDR3 DNA reads TGTGCCAGCAAACCCACAGGGGACGCCTCTTATGGCTACACCTTC. The V and J genes are TRBV11-3 and TRBJ1-2; 7 positions match TRBD1. Trimming took 7 bases from V and 5 from J; bases not matched to a gene: 13. CDR3 length: 15 amino acids. Germline CDR1 is SGHNT and CDR2 is YENEEA. Together with reference TRBV11-3 and TRBJ1-2, the CDR3 gives the full variable domain: EAGVVQSPRYKIIEKKQPVAFWCNPISGHNTLYWYLQNLGQGPELLIRYENEEAVDDSQLPKDRFSAERLKGVDSTLKIQPAELGDSAVYLCASKPTGDASYGYTFGSGTRLTVV.

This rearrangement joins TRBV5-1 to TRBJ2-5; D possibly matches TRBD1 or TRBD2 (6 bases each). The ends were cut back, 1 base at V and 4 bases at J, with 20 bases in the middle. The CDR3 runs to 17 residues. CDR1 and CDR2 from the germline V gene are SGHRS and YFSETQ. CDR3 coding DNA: TGCGCCAGCAGCTTGAGGGGGGATTCAGGGAAGGGAGAGACCCAGTACTTC. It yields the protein CASSLRGDSGKGETQYF. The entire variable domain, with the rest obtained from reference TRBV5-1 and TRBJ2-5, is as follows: KAGVTQTPRYLIKTRGQQVTLSCSPISGHRSVSWYQQTPGQGLQFLFEYFSETQRNKGNFPGRFSGRQFSNSRSEMNVSTLELGDSALYLCASSLRGDSGKGETQYFGPGTRLLVL.

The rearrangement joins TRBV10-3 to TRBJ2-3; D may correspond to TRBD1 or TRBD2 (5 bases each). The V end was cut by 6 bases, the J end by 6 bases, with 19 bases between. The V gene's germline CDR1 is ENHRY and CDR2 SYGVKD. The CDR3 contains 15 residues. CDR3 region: CAIRTDGARGDTQYF. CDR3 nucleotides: TGTGCCATCAGGACTGACGGGGCGCGAGGGGATACGCAGTATTTT.

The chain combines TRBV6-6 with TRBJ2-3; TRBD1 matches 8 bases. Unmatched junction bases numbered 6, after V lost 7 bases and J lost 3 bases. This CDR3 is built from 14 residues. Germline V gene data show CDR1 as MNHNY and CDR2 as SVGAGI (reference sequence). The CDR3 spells CASTDGQGTDTQYF. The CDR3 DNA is TGTGCCAGCACCGATGGACAGGGAACAGATACGCAGTATTTT.

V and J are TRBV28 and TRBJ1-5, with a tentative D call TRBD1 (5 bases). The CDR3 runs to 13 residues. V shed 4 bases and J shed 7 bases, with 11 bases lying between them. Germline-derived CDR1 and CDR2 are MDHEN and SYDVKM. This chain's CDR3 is CASSSGLGQPQHF. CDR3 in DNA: TGTGCCAGCAGTTCAGGGTTAGGGCAGCCCCAGCATTTT.

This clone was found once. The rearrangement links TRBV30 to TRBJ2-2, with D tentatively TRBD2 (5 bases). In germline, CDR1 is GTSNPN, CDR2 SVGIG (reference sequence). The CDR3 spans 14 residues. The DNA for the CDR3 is TGTGCGTTACCGCGGGTACCGAACACCGGGGAGCTGTTTTTT. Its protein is CALPRVPNTGELFF.

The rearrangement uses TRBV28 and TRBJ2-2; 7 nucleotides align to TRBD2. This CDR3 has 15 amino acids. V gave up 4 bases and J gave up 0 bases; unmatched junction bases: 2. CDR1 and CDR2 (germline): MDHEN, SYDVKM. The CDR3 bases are TGTGCCAGCAGTTCGGCGGGGGCGAACACCGGGGAGCTGTTTTTT. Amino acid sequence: CASSSAGANTGELFF.

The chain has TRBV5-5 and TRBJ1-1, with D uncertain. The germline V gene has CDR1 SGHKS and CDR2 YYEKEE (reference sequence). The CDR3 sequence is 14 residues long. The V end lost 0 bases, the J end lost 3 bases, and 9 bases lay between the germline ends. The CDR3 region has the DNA TGTGCCAGCAGCTTGGACGGGAGCGACACTGAAGCTTTCTTT. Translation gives CASSLDGSDTEAFF.